This TCR beta chain was sequenced in a study of siplizumab effects on memory and regulatory T cells. Profiling relied on immunoSEQ multiplex PCR, and the TCRdb table lists in-frame clones only, not all of them. The top ten hold approximately 18% of the sample, which has about 85,000 clones, roughly 94% seen once. With regard to this clone: As yet, its antigen is unknown.

Study observations and caveats: Significantly reduced by siplizumab was the cumulative frequency of alloreactive sequences, namely those traceable to unstimulated CD4+ memory cells. Unstimulated subset assignment was obtained for only a minor fraction of alloreactive clones.

The source of this sequence is a human donor in good health. The sequenced material came from CD8+ T cells sorted from blood.

The CDR3 DNA reads as TGTGCCAGCAGCTTAGGCCTTGGGAGGGGTGAAACTGAAGCTTTCTTT. Translation gives CASSLGLGRGETEAFF. V usage is TRBV13 and J usage is TRBJ1-1, with D tentatively TRBD1 (5 bases). V gave up 0 bases and J gave up 5 bases, with 16 bases separating them. The CDR3 length is 16 residues. The germline gives CDR1 PRHDT, CDR2 FYEKMQ (reference sequence). Full variable domain (remainder filled in from reference TRBV13 and TRBJ1-1): AAGVIQSPRHLIKEKRETATLKCYPIPRHDTVYWYQQGPGQDPQFLISFYEKMQSDKGSIPDRFSAQQFSDYHSELNMSSLELGDSALYFCASSLGLGRGETEAFFGQGTRLTVV.